The rows below give T cell receptor beta chains drawn from one sample of a study of cytomegalovirus exposure and HLA in healthy donors. Sequencing used immunoSEQ multiplex PCR; TCRdb keeps in-frame clones, though not all of them. The data contain under 200,000 clones, about 77% of them seen just once; the ten biggest clones take up around 3%. Specimen: PBMCs. These receptors came from a middle-aged woman in good health and CMV-seropositive. Each CDR3 is given with its conserved first and last residue.

J gene | V gene | CDR3 protein
TRBJ1-6 | TRBV4-2 | CASSQVWGEGNSPLHF
TRBJ2-3 | TRBV10-2 | CASSPLAEGRTSTDTQYF
TRBJ1-1 | TRBV30 | CAWKGQLNGEAFF
TRBJ2-2 | TRBV4-1 | CASSQERGRGGELFF
TRBJ1-5 | TRBV7-2 | CASSLSNQPQHF
TRBJ1-4 | TRBV5-1 | CASSPTGSNEKLFF
TRBJ2-7 | TRBV6-5 | CASTPDRNEQYF
TRBJ2-3 | TRBV29-1 | CSVELAGGHADTQYF
TRBJ2-7 | TRBV7-2 | CASSFGTTTYEQYF
TRBJ2-7 | TRBV7-6 | CASSDTGTGSYEQYF
TRBJ2-7 | TRBV7-9 | CASSQPRQGARQYF
TRBJ2-5 | TRBV5-5 | CASSVTGPETQYF
TRBJ2-7 | TRBV2 | CASEGQSSYEQYF
TRBJ1-1 | TRBV7-2 | CASSFDWGESAFF
TRBJ1-4 | TRBV19 | CASSIDLNEKLFF
TRBJ1-5 | TRBV10-2 | CASSAGARQPQHF
TRBJ1-5 | TRBV7-6 | CASSLDNRVGQPQHF
TRBJ2-3 | TRBV18 | CASSPGGGDTQYF
TRBJ1-1 | TRBV6-1 | CASTEYVSPLEAFF
TRBJ2-3 | TRBV19 | CASSRGTDTQYF
- | TRBV6-5 | CASSYSRRGEQYF
TRBJ1-2 | TRBV28 | CASRLPQGIYGYTF
TRBJ2-5 | TRBV5-1 | CASSRSGGARETQYF
TRBJ1-5 | TRBV6-4 | CASSDYRGHQPQHF
TRBJ2-7 | TRBV18 | CASSPGGYEQYF
TRBJ1-5 | TRBV19 | CASSELSTGHNNQPQHF
TRBJ2-7 | TRBV5-6 | CASSFQGGTSRYEQYF
TRBJ2-1 | TRBV14 | CASSQDVKGADEQFF
TRBJ2-5 | TRBV7-9 | CASSPHRGETQYF
TRBJ1-1 | TRBV28 | CASSLTGGNTEAFF
TRBJ2-7 | TRBV11-2 | CASSLDRDGRAYEQYF
TRBJ2-1 | TRBV5-6 | CASSLVVEQFF
TRBJ2-3 | TRBV6-5 | CASSWTSGSTDTQYF
TRBJ2-5 | TRBV6-6 | CASRLAGGGETQYF
TRBJ2-2 | TRBV2 | CASSERTYYTGELFF
TRBJ2-6 | TRBV9 | CASSVGHGGAGANVLTF
TRBJ1-1 | TRBV27 | CASSPHDREEAFF
TRBJ1-4 | TRBV6-6 | CASSYDRATNEKLFF
TRBJ1-1 | TRBV5-1 | CASSSGQGVFTEAFF
TRBJ1-1 | TRBV2 | CASRNPEMTVMNTEAFF
TRBJ1-1 | TRBV29-1 | CSAAGAGVNTEAFF
TRBJ1-2 | TRBV29-1 | CSVRSGTGNYGYTF
TRBJ2-1 | TRBV7-2 | CASSLRGGNEQFF
TRBJ1-2 | TRBV29-1 | CSVEDQTGWNGYTF
TRBJ1-2 | TRBV6-1 | CASTPLVTVAYTF